The 24 T cell receptor beta chains below were found in one sample sequenced in a study of T cell responses to AZD1222 COVID-19 vaccine. Assay: immunoSEQ multiplex PCR; the TCRdb copy retains only in-frame clones and omits some. The sample shows about 110,000 clones, more than 70% of them seen only once. The sequencing used peripheral blood, collected on day 0 of AZD1222 vaccination. The receptors were gathered from an adult in good health.

The rearrangement uses TRBV12-3 or TRBV12-4 and TRBJ1-2; D remains ambiguous. The CDR3 consists of 11 residues. Trimming left V 3 bases short and J 8 bases short, with 7 bases between. The CDR3 is CASSLGVGYTF. As DNA, the CDR3 is TGTGCCAGCAGTTTGGGAGTCGGCTACACCTTC.

This clone came up once. The rearrangement joins TRBV7-8 to TRBJ1-2; 10 nucleotides agree with TRBD1. Germline V lookup: CDR1 SGHVS, CDR2 FQNEAQ. Germline trimming cut 5 bases from V and 3 bases from J; bases unmatched to any gene: 15. The CDR3 spans 18 residues. The CDR3 region has the DNA TGTGCCAGCAGCCATCAAGGGACAGGGGCATCTACACACTATGGCTACACCTTC. Translated, it gives CASSHQGTGASTHYGYTF.

Regarding this clone: Compared with germline, one end of the junction differs, possibly owing to a read error. The sample has other DNA sequences that encode this CDR3 too. The V and J genes are TRBV12-5 and TRBJ2-7, with D maybe TRBD1 (6 bases). In germline, CDR1 is LGHNT, CDR2 FRNRAP. The CDR3 sequence is 14 residues long. DNA for the CDR3: TGTGCTAGTGGTTTGACACAGGGCTCCTACGAGCAGTATTTC. Protein product: CASGLTQGSYEQYF.

The chain has TRBV30 and TRBJ1-2; TRBD1 might be the D (5 bases). V was pared by 2 bases and J by 0 bases, with 10 bases between. CDR3 length: 14 residues. CDR1 GTSNPN and CDR2 SVGIG come from the germline V gene (reference sequence). The CDR3 DNA reads TGTGCCTGGAGTATAACAGGAGCTAACTATGGCTACACCTTC. The encoded protein is CAWSITGANYGYTF. The variable domain in full, with the rest retrieved from reference TRBV30 and TRBJ1-2, is SQTIHQWPATLVQPVGSPLSLECTVEGTSNPNLYWYRQAAGRGLQLLFYSVGIGQISSEVPQNLSASRPQDRQFILSSKKLLLSDSGFYLCAWSITGANYGYTFGSGTRLTVV.

The sample holds one count of this clone. The rearrangement joins TRBV6-4 to TRBJ1-6, with D possibly TRBD1 on 5 matching bases. The V end lost 4 bases, the J end lost 6 bases, and 10 bases lay between the germline ends. Germline CDR1 reads MRHNA; CDR2 reads SNTAGT. This CDR3 has 14 residues. CDR3 DNA: TGTGCCAGCAGTGTAACAGGCATTAATTCACCCCTCCACTTT. This gives the protein CASSVTGINSPLHF.

This clone was found once. V gene TRBV15 combines with J gene TRBJ2-5; either TRBD1 or TRBD2 may fit D (5 bases each). CDR1 LNHNV and CDR2 YYDKDF come from the germline V gene (reference sequence). The CDR3 runs 15 residues. V was trimmed by 1 base and J by 3 bases, leaving 12 bases between them. The CDR3 loop is CATSRGGTVKETQYF. CDR3 sequence (DNA): TGTGCCACCAGCAGAGGAGGGACGGTGAAAGAGACCCAGTACTTC.

The chain joins TRBV7-6 to TRBJ1-4; 9 bases are a match to TRBD1. V was clipped by 5 bases and J by 8 bases; unmatched bases: 6. Germline-derived CDR1 and CDR2 are SGHVS and FNYEAQ. The CDR3 length is 14 residues. Here the CDR3 DNA reads TGTGCCAGCAGCCAAACGGGACAGGGCGAAAAACTGTTTTTT. This translates into CASSQTGQGEKLFF.

The CDR3 DNA sequence: TGTGCCAGCAGCCTATCAGGGTGGGTAGGCACTGAAGCTTTCTTT. This sequence encodes CASSLSGWVGTEAFF. This sequence joins TRBV5-4 and TRBJ1-1, with TRBD1 as a possible D gene (5 bases). The CDR3 length is 15 residues. Between the trimmed V and J ends, which lost 4 bases and 4 bases, there was a span of 17 bases. The germline gives CDR1 SGHNT, CDR2 YYREEE (reference sequence).

The chain has TRBV30 and TRBJ2-5; maybe TRBD2 (6 bases). The length of the CDR3 is 13 residues. V lost 2 bases, J lost 5 bases, and 12 bases lay in between. Germline CDR1 and CDR2: GTSNPN and SVGIG (reference sequence). CDR3 residues: CAWSRGGWETQYF. CDR3 bases: TGTGCCTGGAGTCGTGGGGGGTGGGAGACCCAGTACTTC.

V usage is TRBV19 and J usage is TRBJ1-6, with TRBD1 matching over 9 bases. V dropped 1 base and J dropped 5; count of bases not matched to a gene: 0. The CDR3 loop spans 15 amino acids. Germline CDR1 reads LNHDA; CDR2 reads SQIVND (reference sequence). The CDR3 loop reads CASSIGQGDNSPLHF. The CDR3 DNA reads as TGTGCCAGTAGTATAGGACAGGGGGATAATTCACCCCTCCACTTT.

The chain links TRBV3-1 (or the pseudogene TRBV3-2) to TRBJ1-4, with D uncertain. Germline CDR1 LGHDT, CDR2 YNNKEL (reference sequence). Trimming removed 1 base from V and 0 bases from J, with 12 bases in between. The CDR3 totals 17 residues. CDR3 bases: TGTGCCAGCAGCCAAGCGTTTCCAGGCACAACTAATGAAAAACTGTTTTTT. Translating it yields CASSQAFPGTTNEKLFF.

The chain carries TRBV5-4 and TRBJ1-1, with unresolved D. Germline assignment: CDR1 SGHNT and CDR2 YYREEE (reference sequence). Trimming took 0 bases from V and 0 from J, leaving 3 bases between them. CDR3 length equals 13 residues. CDR3 loop: CASSLGLNTEAFF. The CDR3 nucleotides read TGTGCCAGCAGCTTGGGCCTGAACACTGAAGCTTTCTTT.

V gene TRBV7-9 combines with J gene TRBJ2-7, with 8 bases matching TRBD2. Germline V CDR1 and CDR2: SEHNR, FQNEAQ (reference sequence). This CDR3 is 15 amino acids long. With 5 bases clipped from V and 4 bases from J, the junction kept 10 bases outside the gene matches. Here the CDR3 DNA reads TGTGCCAGCAGCCCCAATAGCGGGGCCGGATACGAGCAGTACTTC. This translates into CASSPNSGAGYEQYF.

This chain uses TRBV5-4 with TRBJ1-3; D is undetermined. The CDR3 contains 14 residues. The V and J ends lost 1 base and 2 bases respectively, with 7 bases between them. The germline CDR1 and CDR2 sequences are SGHNT and YYREEE (reference sequence). CDR3 nucleotides: TGTGCCAGCAGCTTGTCGGAAACTGGAAACACCATATATTTT. Translation: CASSLSETGNTIYF.

This clone came up a few times. This sample includes further DNA sequences coding for the same CDR3. V is TRBV6-1 and J is TRBJ1-3, with D hard to call. The CDR3 has 15 residues. Germline V gene data show CDR1 as MNHNS and CDR2 as SASEGT. V lost 2 bases and J 0 bases, leaving 8 bases between the germline ends. The CDR3 is CASSENGSSGNTIYF. The CDR3 nucleotides are TGTGCCAGCAGTGAAAACGGAAGCTCTGGAAACACCATATATTTT.

The J gene is TRBJ2-3, the V gene TRBV6-5; possibly TRBD1 for D (6 bases). Per the germline V gene, CDR1 is MNHEY and CDR2 is SVGAGI. This CDR3 region has 15 residues. V gave up 8 bases and J gave up 0 bases, with 15 bases separating them. The CDR3 sequence: CASAIPTGSTDTQYF. The CDR3 nucleotides read TGTGCCAGCGCCATCCCCACAGGGAGCACAGATACGCAGTATTTT.

The CDR3 reads CASSIEGRDRNEKLFF. The CDR3 region has the DNA TGTGCCAGTAGTATAGAGGGACGGGACCGAAATGAAAAACTGTTTTTT. The chain employs TRBV19 and TRBJ1-4; the D gene is possibly TRBD1 (5 bases). The CDR3 totals 16 residues. Germline V gene lookup returns CDR1 LNHDA and CDR2 SQIVND (reference sequence). Trimming shortened V by 0 bases and J by 5 bases, and 13 bases separated the two germline ends.

This chain joins TRBV9 and TRBJ2-1, with 8 bases fitting TRBD2. There are 15 residues in the CDR3. CDR1 SGDLS and CDR2 YYNGEE come from the germline V gene. The V gene end was trimmed by 0 bases and the J gene end by 9 bases; junction bases not matched to a gene: 8. The CDR3 region has the DNA TGTGCCAGCAGCGTAGGTAGCGGGGAGGGGAGTGAGCAGTTCTTC. Translation: CASSVGSGEGSEQFF.

This clone has more than one count but fewer than ten. The chain couples TRBV7-2 to TRBJ2-7; D possibly corresponds to TRBD2 (6 bases). The CDR3 has 14 residues. V was clipped by 4 bases and J by 0 bases, with 10 bases between them. Germline CDR1 is SGHTA and CDR2 is FQGNSA. DNA for the CDR3: TGTGCCAGCAGCTGGGGGGACTTCTCCTACGAGCAGTACTTC. This sequence encodes CASSWGDFSYEQYF. The whole variable domain, filled in from reference TRBV7-2 and TRBJ2-7, reads GAGVSQSPSNKVTEKGKDVELRCDPISGHTALYWYRQSLGQGLEFLIYFQGNSAPDKSGLPSDRFSAERTGGSVSTLTIQRTQQEDSAVYLCASSWGDFSYEQYFGPGTRLTVT.

V usage is TRBV7-9 and J usage is TRBJ1-5; D perhaps matches TRBD1 (5 bases). The germline V and J ends were trimmed by 4 bases and 5 bases, with 12 bases remaining between them. CDR3 length equals 14 residues. CDR1 is SEHNR, CDR2 FQNEAQ, per germline (reference sequence). The CDR3 reads CASSYGGSDQPQHF. The CDR3 bases are TGTGCCAGCAGCTACGGGGGTTCAGATCAGCCCCAGCATTTT.

The chain couples TRBV3-1 (or the pseudogene TRBV3-2) to TRBJ2-5; D possibly corresponds to TRBD2 (7 bases). With 4 bases removed from V and 5 bases from J, the gap between germline ends came to 11 bases. This CDR3 contains 13 residues. CDR1 is LGHDT and CDR2 is YNNKEL in the germline V gene (reference sequence). DNA for the CDR3: TGTGCCAGCAGCCCCAGGGGAGGGGAGACCCAGTACTTC. Translated, it gives CASSPRGGETQYF.

This clone was counted a few times. V and J are TRBV5-6 and TRBJ1-2, with D unclear. V was clipped by 0 bases and J by 3 bases, with 9 bases between them. The germline V gene has CDR1 SGHDT and CDR2 YYEEEE. This CDR3 spans 14 amino acids. The CDR3 is CASSLGAGHYGYTF. The DNA for the CDR3 is TGTGCCAGCAGCTTGGGGGCAGGACACTATGGCTACACCTTC.

The chain employs TRBV3-1 (or the pseudogene TRBV3-2) and TRBJ2-7, with D possibly TRBD2 on 6 matching bases. This CDR3 contains 14 residues. The ends were cut back, 4 bases at V and 7 bases at J, with 17 bases in the middle. Germline lookup yields CDR1 LGHDT and CDR2 YNNKEL (reference sequence). The CDR3 sequence: CASSPTGGAGEQYF. CDR3 nucleotide sequence: TGTGCCAGCAGCCCCACGGGTGGGGCGGGGGAGCAGTACTTC.

This clone was counted only a few times. This chain links TRBV7-6 with TRBJ2-7; 9 nucleotides align to TRBD1. The CDR3 consists of 14 residues. V lost 5 bases, J lost 5 bases, and 7 bases stayed unmatched. Germline CDR1 SGHVS, CDR2 FNYEAQ. CDR3 protein: CASSRTGEENEQYF. In DNA, the CDR3 is TGTGCCAGCAGCCGGACAGGGGAGGAGAACGAGCAGTACTTC. The entire variable domain, with the rest obtained from reference TRBV7-6 and TRBJ2-7, is as follows: GAGVSQSPRYKVTKRGQDVALRCDPISGHVSLYWYRQALGQGPEFLTYFNYEAQQDKSGLPNDRFSAERPEGSISTLTIQRTEQRDSAMYRCASSRTGEENEQYFGPGTRLTVT.